These 20 T cell receptor beta chains were sequenced from one sample in a study of shared clonotypes between healthy human individuals. The repertoire was sequenced with immunoSEQ multiplex PCR; TCRdb's copy has only in-frame clones and lacks some. The profile shows 2 million to 2.5 million clones, 85% to 95% of them singletons. The sequencing sample was made of naive CD4+ T cells from PBMCs. Described subset: CD45RA+ positively selected. The receptors here all came from a young man in good health. Some clones in this sample may be carry-over from other donors' samples.

The chain links TRBV4-1 to TRBJ1-4, with 7 positions matching TRBD1. The CDR3 sequence is 19 residues long. Germline-derived CDR1 and CDR2 are MGHRA and YSYEKL. The ends lost 2 bases at V and 1 base at J; junction bases unmatched: 13. This chain's CDR3 is CASSQPGGTAGGTNEKLFF. For the CDR3, the DNA is TGCGCCAGCAGCCAACCAGGGGGGACAGCTGGGGGAACTAATGAAAAACTGTTTTTT.

Comment on this clone: The junction differs from germline at one of its ends, possibly a read error. This chain uses TRBV5-1 with TRBJ1-1, with 9 bases matching TRBD1. Germline V lookup: CDR1 SGHRS, CDR2 YFSETQ. This CDR3 has 12 amino acids. The CDR3 sequence is CASSEQGAGGSF. The CDR3, as DNA: TGCGCCAGCAGTGAACAGGGGGCCGGAGGCAGCTTT.

This chain joins TRBV7-2 and TRBJ2-5; the match to TRBD1 covers 9 bases. Germline values: CDR1 SGHTA, CDR2 FQGNSA. Unmatched junction bases numbered 3, after V lost 3 bases and J lost 1 base. CDR3 size: 15 residues. This chain's CDR3 is CASSFRDRVQETQYF. Written as DNA, the CDR3 is TGTGCCAGCAGCTTCCGGGACAGGGTCCAAGAGACCCAGTACTTC.

The chain uses TRBV11-2 and TRBJ1-6; TRBD1 matches 8 bases. This CDR3 comprises 17 residues. The V segment lost 1 base and the J segment 3 bases; nucleotides outside the gene matches: 5. The germline V gene has CDR1 SGHAT and CDR2 FQNNGV. The CDR3 DNA follows: TGTGCCAGCAGCTTAGCCGCAGGGGGCTTCTATAATTCACCCCTCCACTTT. Amino acids: CASSLAAGGFYNSPLHF.

The chain has TRBV11-3 and TRBJ2-3, with D tentatively TRBD1 or TRBD2 (5 bases each). The V gene lost 5 bases and the J gene lost 3 bases, with 15 bases spanning the gap. The germline gives CDR1 SGHNT, CDR2 YENEEA. CDR3 size: 15 residues. CDR3 loop: CASSREGTETDTQYF. Here the CDR3 DNA reads TGTGCCAGCAGCCGAGAGGGGACGGAGACAGATACGCAGTATTTT.

The chain couples TRBV21-1 to TRBJ2-7; the table's D call, TRBD2, was not checked against the DNA. TRBV21-1 is a pseudogene. The CDR3 has 15 amino acids. This chain's CDR3 is CASSKELWRNYEQYF. The CDR3, as DNA: TGTGCCAGCAGCAAAGAGTTATGGCGGAATTACGAGCAGTACTTC.

V is TRBV28 and J is TRBJ2-3, with D perhaps TRBD2 (6 bases). CDR3 length equals 17 residues. V shed 6 bases and J shed 0 bases, with 19 bases lying between them. The germline gives CDR1 MDHEN, CDR2 SYDVKM. The CDR3 sequence: CASRGSWGRHSTDTQYF. The CDR3, as DNA: TGTGCCAGCAGAGGGTCGTGGGGGAGGCATAGCACAGATACGCAGTATTTT.

The chain combines TRBV19 with TRBJ1-2, with D perhaps TRBD1 (6 bases). V gave up 3 bases and J gave up 2 bases, with 10 bases separating them. Germline CDR1 LNHDA, CDR2 SQIVND (reference sequence). CDR3 length equals 14 residues. The CDR3 region is CASSIQGRNYGYTF. Written as DNA, the CDR3 is TGTGCCAGTAGTATTCAGGGGCGGAACTATGGCTACACCTTC.

Notes on this clone: This same CDR3 is encoded by further DNA sequences in the sample. The CDR3 reads CASSATGGSYNEQFF. For the CDR3, the DNA is TGTGCCAGCAGCGCCACAGGGGGATCCTACAATGAGCAGTTCTTC. The chain recombines TRBV9 with TRBJ2-1, with 8 bases identical to TRBD1. The CDR3 spans 15 residues. CDR1 and CDR2 (germline): SGDLS, YYNGEE. Trimming cost V 3 bases and J 1 base; bases outside gene matches: 3.

With regard to this clone: Other nucleotide sequences in the sample specify the same CDR3. DNA for the CDR3: TGTGCCAGCAGCTTAATGGGGGGTGGAGAGACCCAGTACTTC. This encodes CASSLMGGGETQYF. The chain joins TRBV7-3 to TRBJ2-5; TRBD2 might be the D (6 bases). CDR1 SGHTA and CDR2 FQGTGA come from the germline V gene. The germline V and J ends were trimmed by 1 base and 4 bases, with 10 bases remaining between them. This CDR3 is built from 14 residues.

V gene TRBV30 combines with J gene TRBJ1-5, with D tentatively TRBD1 (6 bases). Trimming removed 5 bases from V and 7 bases from J, with 15 bases in between. The CDR3 consists of 13 residues. Germline V CDR1 and CDR2: GTSNPN, SVGIG (reference sequence). CDR3 sequence: CAWSYRDGQPQHF. The CDR3 nucleotides are TGTGCCTGGTCATACAGGGACGGGCAGCCCCAGCATTTT.

Only a few counts were recorded for this clone. Different DNA sequences within this sample yield the same CDR3. The J gene is TRBJ2-3, the V gene TRBV7-9, with D uncertain. The V and J ends lost 3 bases and 4 bases respectively, with 5 bases between them. The CDR3 has 12 residues. Germline V gene data show CDR1 as SEHNR and CDR2 as FQNEAQ (reference sequence). CDR3 DNA sequence: TGTGCCAGCAGCTTTCAGGCAGATACGCAGTATTTT. Protein sequence: CASSFQADTQYF.

A word on this clone: Other DNA sequences in the same sample also yield this CDR3. The chain couples TRBV5-1 to TRBJ2-3, with 9 bases lining up with TRBD2. The CDR3 is 15 amino acids. J was trimmed by 2 bases and V by 2 bases; bases with no gene match: 3. Germline V lookup: CDR1 SGHRS, CDR2 YFSETQ. The CDR3 here is CASSLLAGVTDTQYF. CDR3 in DNA: TGCGCCAGCAGCTTATTAGCGGGAGTCACAGATACGCAGTATTTT. The variable domain in full, completed from reference TRBV5-1 and TRBJ2-3, reads KAGVTQTPRYLIKTRGQQVTLSCSPISGHRSVSWYQQTPGQGLQFLFEYFSETQRNKGNFPGRFSGRQFSNSRSEMNVSTLELGDSALYLCASSLLAGVTDTQYFGPGTRLTVL.

Regarding this clone: This sample includes further DNA sequences coding for the same CDR3. The chain couples TRBV28 to TRBJ2-5; no definite D call. CDR1 is MDHEN, CDR2 SYDVKM, per germline. The V end was cut by 3 bases, the J end by 5 bases, with 4 bases between. The CDR3 extends over 11 amino acids. CDR3 in DNA: TGTGCCAGCAGTTTTGGCGAGACCCAGTACTTC. This sequence encodes CASSFGETQYF.

The rearrangement joins TRBV19 to TRBJ1-5; tentative D call: TRBD1 (5 bases). Per the germline V gene, CDR1 is LNHDA and CDR2 is SQIVND (reference sequence). The CDR3 has 14 amino acids. V was trimmed by 1 base and J by 5 bases, leaving 9 bases between them. The CDR3 coding sequence is TGTGCCAGTAGTATAGTGGCGGGACATCAGCCCCAGCATTTT. It translates to CASSIVAGHQPQHF.

The genes are TRBV5-1 and TRBJ2-3; TRBD2 is a possible D gene (6 bases). The V end lost 4 bases, the J end lost 8 bases, and 17 bases lay between the germline ends. The CDR3 length is 14 residues. Germline V gives CDR1 SGHRS, CDR2 YFSETQ. CDR3: CASSPTGPEGTQYF. CDR3 DNA sequence: TGCGCCAGCAGCCCGACCGGACCGGAGGGTACGCAGTATTTT.

The V call is TRBV15, the J call TRBJ2-3; weak D call: TRBD1 (6 bases). The CDR3 has 12 amino acids. V was cut by 3 bases and J by 5 bases, with 6 bases left in between. Germline V gene lookup returns CDR1 LNHNV and CDR2 YYDKDF (reference sequence). This CDR3 reads CATSRDRDTQYF. The CDR3 DNA reads as TGTGCCACCAGCAGGGACAGAGATACGCAGTATTTT. Complete variable domain (other parts from reference TRBV15 and TRBJ2-3): DAMVIQNPRYQVTQFGKPVTLSCSQTLNHNVMYWYQQKSSQAPKLLFHYYDKDFNNEADTPDNFQSRRPNTSFCFLDIRSPGLGDTAMYLCATSRDRDTQYFGPGTRLTVL.

The rearrangement uses TRBV28 and TRBJ2-7; a possible D gene is TRBD2 (5 bases). This CDR3 has 16 residues. With 2 bases removed from V and 2 bases from J, the gap between germline ends came to 16 bases. Germline values: CDR1 MDHEN, CDR2 SYDVKM. The CDR3: CASSLTLIGEPYEQYF. DNA of the CDR3: TGTGCCAGCAGTTTAACCCTAATCGGGGAGCCCTACGAGCAGTACTTC.

This clone has just one count. The gene calls are TRBV5-6 and TRBJ1-1, with D possibly being TRBD1 (5 bases). The V end lost 4 bases, the J end lost 1 base, and 17 bases lay between the germline ends. The CDR3 is made up of 16 amino acids. The germline CDR1 and CDR2 sequences are SGHDT and YYEEEE. In DNA, the CDR3 is TGTGCCAGCAGCCTACTGCGGGGGAGGTCGAACACTGAAGCTTTCTTT. It codes for CASSLLRGRSNTEAFF.

This chain uses TRBV28 with TRBJ2-3; D might be TRBD2 (5 bases). The V and J ends lost 3 bases and 4 bases respectively, with 11 bases between them. CDR1 and CDR2 from the germline V gene are MDHEN and SYDVKM. CDR3 size: 14 residues. CDR3 protein: CASSLVATPDTQYF. In nucleotides, the CDR3 is TGTGCCAGCAGTTTGGTAGCGACCCCAGATACGCAGTATTTT.